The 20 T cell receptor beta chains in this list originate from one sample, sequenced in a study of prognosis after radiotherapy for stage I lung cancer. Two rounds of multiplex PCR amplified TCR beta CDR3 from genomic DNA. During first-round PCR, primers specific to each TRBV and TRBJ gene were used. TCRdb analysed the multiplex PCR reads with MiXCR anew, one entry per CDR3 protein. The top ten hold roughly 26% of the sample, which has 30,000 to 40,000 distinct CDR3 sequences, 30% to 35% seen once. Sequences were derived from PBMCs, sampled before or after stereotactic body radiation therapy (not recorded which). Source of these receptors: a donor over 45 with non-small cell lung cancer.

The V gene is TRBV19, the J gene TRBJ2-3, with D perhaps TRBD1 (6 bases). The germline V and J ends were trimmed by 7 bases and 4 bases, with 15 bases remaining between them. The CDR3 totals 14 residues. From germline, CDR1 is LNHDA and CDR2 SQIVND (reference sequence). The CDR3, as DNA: TGTGCCAGTACCACAGGGAGAGAGGCAGATACGCAGTATTTT. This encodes CASTTGREADTQYF.

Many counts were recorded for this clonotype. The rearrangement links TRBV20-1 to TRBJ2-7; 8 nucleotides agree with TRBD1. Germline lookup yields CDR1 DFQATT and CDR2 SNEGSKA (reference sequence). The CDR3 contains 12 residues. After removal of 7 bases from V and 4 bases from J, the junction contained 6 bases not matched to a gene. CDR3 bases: TGCAGTGTTGGACAGGGACGTTACGAGCAGTACTTC. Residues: CSVGQGRYEQYF.

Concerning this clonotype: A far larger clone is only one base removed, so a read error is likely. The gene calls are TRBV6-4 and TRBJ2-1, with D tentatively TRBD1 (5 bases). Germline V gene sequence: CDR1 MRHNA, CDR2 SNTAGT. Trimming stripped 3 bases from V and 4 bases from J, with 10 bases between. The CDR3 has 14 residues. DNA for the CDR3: TGTGCCAGCAGTGATCAGGGATGGTACAATGAGCAGTTCTTC. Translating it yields CASSDQGWYNEQFF.

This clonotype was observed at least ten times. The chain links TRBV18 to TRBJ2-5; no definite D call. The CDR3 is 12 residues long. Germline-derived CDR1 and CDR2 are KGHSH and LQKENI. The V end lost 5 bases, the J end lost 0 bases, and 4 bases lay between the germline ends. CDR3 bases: TGTGCCAGCTCAGGGAACCAAGAGACCCAGTACTTC. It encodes CASSGNQETQYF.

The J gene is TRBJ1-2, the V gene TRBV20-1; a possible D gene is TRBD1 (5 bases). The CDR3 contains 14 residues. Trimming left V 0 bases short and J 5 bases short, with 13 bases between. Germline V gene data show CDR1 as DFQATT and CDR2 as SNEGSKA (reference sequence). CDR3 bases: TGCAGTGCTAGAGATCCCGGGACGATGTATGGCTACACCTTC. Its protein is CSARDPGTMYGYTF.

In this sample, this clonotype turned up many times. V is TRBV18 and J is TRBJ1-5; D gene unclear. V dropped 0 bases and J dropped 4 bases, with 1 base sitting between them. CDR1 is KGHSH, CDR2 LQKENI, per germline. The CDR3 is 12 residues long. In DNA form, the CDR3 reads TGTGCCAGCTCACCACCAAATCAGCCCCAGCATTTT. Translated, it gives CASSPPNQPQHF.

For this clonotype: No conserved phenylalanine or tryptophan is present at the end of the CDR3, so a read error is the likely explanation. The CDR3 DNA reads TGTGCCAGTAGTGCCGAGGGGACAAAGGCTCCCTACGAGCAGTACCTC. Amino acid sequence: CASSAEGTKAPYEQYL. V and J are TRBV19 and TRBJ2-7; D may be TRBD1 (6 bases). Between the trimmed V and J ends, which lost 5 bases and 2 bases, there was a span of 19 bases. CDR3 length: 16 amino acids. The germline CDR1 and CDR2 sequences are LNHDA and SQIVND (reference sequence).

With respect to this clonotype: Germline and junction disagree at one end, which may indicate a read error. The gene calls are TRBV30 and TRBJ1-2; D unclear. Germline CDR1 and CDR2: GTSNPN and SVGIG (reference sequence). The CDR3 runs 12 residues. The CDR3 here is CACRRTAYGYTF. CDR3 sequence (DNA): TGTGCCTGTAGACGGACGGCTTATGGCTACACCTTT.

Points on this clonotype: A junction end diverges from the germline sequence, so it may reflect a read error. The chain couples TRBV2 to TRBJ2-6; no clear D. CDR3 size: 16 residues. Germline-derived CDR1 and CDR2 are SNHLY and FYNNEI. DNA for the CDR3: TGTGCCAGCAGTGGGACGGCCCGCTCTGGTGCCAACGTCCTGACTTTC. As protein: CASSGTARSGANVLTF.

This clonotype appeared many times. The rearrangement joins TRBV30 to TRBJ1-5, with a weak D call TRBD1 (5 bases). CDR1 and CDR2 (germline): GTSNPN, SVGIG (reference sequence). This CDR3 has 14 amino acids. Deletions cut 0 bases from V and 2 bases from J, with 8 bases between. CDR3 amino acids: CAWSVDSRNQPQHF. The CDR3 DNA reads TGTGCCTGGAGTGTAGACAGCCGCAATCAGCCCCAGCATTTT.

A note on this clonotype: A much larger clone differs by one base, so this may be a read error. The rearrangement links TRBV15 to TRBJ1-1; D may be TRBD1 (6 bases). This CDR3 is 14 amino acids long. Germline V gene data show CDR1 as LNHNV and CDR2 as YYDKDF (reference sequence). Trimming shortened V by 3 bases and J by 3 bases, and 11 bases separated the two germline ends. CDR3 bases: TGTGCCACCAGCAGGTACAGGGTTTACACTGAAGCTTTCTTT. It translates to CATSRYRVYTEAFF.

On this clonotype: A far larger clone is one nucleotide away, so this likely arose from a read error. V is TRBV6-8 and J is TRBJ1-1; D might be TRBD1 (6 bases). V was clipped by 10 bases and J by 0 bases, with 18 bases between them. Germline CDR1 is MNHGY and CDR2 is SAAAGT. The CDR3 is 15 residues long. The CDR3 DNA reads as TGTGCCATCCAACAGGGATTGGTGATGAACACTGAAGCTTTCTTT. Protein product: CAIQQGLVMNTEAFF.

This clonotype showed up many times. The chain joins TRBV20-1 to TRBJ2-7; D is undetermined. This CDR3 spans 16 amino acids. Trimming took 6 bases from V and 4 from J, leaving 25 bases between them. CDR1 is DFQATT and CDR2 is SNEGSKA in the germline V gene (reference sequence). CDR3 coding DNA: TGCAGTGCATTAGGCAGGCGAAATCTCTTCCGTTACGAGCAGTACTTC. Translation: CSALGRRNLFRYEQYF.

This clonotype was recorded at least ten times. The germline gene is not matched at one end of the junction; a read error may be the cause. The CDR3 reads CATSGLLATDTQYF. CDR3 DNA: TGTGCCACCAGTGGTTTGCTAGCAACAGATACGCAGTATTTT. The V call is TRBV24-1, the J call TRBJ2-3, with D possibly being TRBD2 (5 bases). This CDR3 has 14 amino acids. The germline V gene encodes CDR1 KGHDR and CDR2 SFDVKD.

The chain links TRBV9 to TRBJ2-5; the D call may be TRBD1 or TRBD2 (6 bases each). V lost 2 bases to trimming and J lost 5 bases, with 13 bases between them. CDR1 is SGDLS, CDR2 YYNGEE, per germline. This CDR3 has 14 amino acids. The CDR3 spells CASSVGGGRETQYF. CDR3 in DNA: TGTGCCAGCAGCGTCGGAGGGGGGCGGGAGACCCAGTACTTC.

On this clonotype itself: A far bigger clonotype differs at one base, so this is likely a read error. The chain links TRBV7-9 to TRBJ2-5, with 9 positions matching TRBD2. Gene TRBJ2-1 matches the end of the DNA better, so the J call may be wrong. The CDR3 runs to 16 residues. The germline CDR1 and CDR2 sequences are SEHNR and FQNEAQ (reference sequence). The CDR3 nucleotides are TGTGCCAGCAGCCCAGGACTAGCGTGGGGGGGGAATGAGCAGTTCTTC. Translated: CASSPGLAWGGNEQFF.

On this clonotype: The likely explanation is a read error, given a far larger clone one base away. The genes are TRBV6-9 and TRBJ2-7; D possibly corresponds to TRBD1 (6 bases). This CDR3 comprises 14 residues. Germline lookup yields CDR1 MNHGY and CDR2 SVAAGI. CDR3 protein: CASSYSGQFSEQHF. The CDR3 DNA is TGTGCCAGCAGTTACTCAGGACAGTTCTCCGAGCAGCACTTC.

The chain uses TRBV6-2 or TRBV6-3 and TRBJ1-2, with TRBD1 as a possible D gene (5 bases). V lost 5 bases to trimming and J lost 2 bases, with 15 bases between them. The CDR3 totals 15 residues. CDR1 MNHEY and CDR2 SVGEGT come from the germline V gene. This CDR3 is CASSLPGTTNYGYTF. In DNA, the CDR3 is TGTGCCAGCAGTCTCCCAGGGACCACAAACTATGGCTACACCTTC.

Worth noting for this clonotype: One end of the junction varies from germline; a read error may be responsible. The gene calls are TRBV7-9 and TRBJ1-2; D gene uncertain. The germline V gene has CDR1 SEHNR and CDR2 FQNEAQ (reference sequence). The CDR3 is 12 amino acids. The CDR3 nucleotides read TGTGCCATCAGCTTAGCCGGTTATGGCTACACCTTC. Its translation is CAISLAGYGYTF.

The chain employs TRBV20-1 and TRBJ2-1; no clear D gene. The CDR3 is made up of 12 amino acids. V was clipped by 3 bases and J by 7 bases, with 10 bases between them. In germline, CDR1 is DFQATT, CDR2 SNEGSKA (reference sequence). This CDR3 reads CSASWGFNEQFF. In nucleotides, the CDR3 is TGCAGTGCTAGTTGGGGTTTTAATGAGCAGTTCTTC.